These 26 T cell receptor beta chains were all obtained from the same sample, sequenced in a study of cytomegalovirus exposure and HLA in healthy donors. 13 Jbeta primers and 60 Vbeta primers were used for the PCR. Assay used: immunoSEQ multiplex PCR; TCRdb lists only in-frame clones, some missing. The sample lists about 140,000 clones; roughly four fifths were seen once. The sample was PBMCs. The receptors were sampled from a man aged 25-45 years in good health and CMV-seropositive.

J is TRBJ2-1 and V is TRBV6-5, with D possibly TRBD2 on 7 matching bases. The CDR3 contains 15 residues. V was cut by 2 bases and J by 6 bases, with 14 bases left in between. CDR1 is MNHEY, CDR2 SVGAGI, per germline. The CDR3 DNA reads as TGTGCCAGCAGTTACGGGCGGGGGCCTGGCAATGAGCAGTTCTTC. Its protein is CASSYGRGPGNEQFF.

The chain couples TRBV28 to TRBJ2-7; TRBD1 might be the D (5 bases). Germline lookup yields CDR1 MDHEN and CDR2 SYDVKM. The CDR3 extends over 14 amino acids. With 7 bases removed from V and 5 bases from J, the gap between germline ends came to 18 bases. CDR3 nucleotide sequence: TGTGCCAGCAAAAACCTAGGGGCAGGGCACGAGCAGTACTTC. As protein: CASKNLGAGHEQYF.

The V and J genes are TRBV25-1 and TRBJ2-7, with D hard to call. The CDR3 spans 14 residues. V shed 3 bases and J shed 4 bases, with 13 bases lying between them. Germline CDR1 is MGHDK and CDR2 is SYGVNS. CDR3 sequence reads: CASSDPGSPYEQYF. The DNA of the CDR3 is TGTGCCAGCAGTGATCCAGGCAGTCCTTACGAGCAGTACTTC.

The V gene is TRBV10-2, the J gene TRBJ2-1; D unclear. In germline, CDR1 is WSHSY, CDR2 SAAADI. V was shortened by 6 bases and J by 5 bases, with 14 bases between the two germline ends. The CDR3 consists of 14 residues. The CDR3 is CASRRIQADNEQFF. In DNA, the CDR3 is TGCGCCAGCAGACGAATCCAGGCCGACAATGAGCAGTTCTTC.

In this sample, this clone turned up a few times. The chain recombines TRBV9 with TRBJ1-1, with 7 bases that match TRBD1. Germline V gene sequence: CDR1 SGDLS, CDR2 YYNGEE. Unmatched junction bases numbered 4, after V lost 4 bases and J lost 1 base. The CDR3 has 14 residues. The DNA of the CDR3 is TGTGCCAGCAGCTATCAGGGGGAGAACACTGAAGCTTTCTTT. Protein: CASSYQGENTEAFF.

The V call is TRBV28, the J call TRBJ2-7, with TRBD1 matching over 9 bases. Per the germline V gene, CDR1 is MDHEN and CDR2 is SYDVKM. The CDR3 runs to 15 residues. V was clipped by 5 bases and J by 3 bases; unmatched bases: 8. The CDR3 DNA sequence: TGTGCCAGCAGTGGACAGGGGCAAACCCTCTACGAGCAGTACTTC. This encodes CASSGQGQTLYEQYF. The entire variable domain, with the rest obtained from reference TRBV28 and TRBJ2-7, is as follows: DVKVTQSSRYLVKRTGEKVFLECVQDMDHENMFWYRQDPGLGLRLIYFSYDVKMKEKGDIPEGYSVSREKKERFSLILESASTNQTSMYLCASSGQGQTLYEQYFGPGTRLTVT.

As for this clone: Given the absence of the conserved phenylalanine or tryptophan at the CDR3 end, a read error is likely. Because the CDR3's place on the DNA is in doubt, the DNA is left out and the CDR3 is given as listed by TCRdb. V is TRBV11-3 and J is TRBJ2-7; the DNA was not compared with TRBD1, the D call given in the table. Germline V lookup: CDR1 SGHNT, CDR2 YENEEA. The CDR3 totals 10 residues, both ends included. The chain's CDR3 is CASSGPFTGL.

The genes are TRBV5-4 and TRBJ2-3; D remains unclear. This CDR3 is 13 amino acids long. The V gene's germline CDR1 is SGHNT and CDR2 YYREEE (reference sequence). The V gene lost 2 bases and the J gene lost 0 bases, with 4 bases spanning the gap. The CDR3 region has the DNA TGTGCCAGCAGCTTCGTCAGCACAGATACGCAGTATTTT. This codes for CASSFVSTDTQYF.

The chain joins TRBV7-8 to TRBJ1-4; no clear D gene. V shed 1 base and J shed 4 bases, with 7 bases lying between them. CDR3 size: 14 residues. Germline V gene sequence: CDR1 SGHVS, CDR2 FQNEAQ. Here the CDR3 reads CASSLDLSNEKLFF. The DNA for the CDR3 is TGTGCCAGCAGCTTAGACCTGAGTAATGAAAAACTGTTTTTT.

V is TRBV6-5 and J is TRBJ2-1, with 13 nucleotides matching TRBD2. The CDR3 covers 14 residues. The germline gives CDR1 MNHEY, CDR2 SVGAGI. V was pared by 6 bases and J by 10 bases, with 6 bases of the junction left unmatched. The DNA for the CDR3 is TGTGCCAGCAGAACCGGACTAGCGGGGGACGAGCAGTTCTTC. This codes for CASRTGLAGDEQFF.

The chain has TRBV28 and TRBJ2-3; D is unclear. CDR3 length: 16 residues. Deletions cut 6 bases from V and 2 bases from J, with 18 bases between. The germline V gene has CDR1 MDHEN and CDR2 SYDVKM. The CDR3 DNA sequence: TGTGCCAGCAGGCCTACAGTGATCATAAACACAGATACGCAGTATTTT. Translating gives CASRPTVIINTDTQYF.

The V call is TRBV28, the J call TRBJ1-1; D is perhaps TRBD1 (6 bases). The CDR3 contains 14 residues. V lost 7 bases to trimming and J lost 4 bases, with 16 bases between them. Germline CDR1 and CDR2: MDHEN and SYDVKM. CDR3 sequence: CASTIGTSFTEAFF. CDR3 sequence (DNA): TGTGCCAGCACCATAGGGACATCGTTCACTGAAGCTTTCTTT.

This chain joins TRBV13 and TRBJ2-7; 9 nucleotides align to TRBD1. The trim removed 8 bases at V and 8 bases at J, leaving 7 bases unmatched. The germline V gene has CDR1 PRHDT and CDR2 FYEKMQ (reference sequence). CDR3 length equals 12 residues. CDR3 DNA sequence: TGTGCCAGCGAAGACAGGGGGGGACAGCAGTACTTC. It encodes CASEDRGGQQYF. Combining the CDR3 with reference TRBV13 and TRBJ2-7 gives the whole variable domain AAGVIQSPRHLIKEKRETATLKCYPIPRHDTVYWYQQGPGQDPQFLISFYEKMQSDKGSIPDRFSAQQFSDYHSELNMSSLELGDSALYFCASEDRGGQQYFGPGTRLTVT.

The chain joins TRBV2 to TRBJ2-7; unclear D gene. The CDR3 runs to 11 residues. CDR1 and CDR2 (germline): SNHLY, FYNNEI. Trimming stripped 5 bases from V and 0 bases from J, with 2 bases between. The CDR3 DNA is TGTGCCAGCAGTCTCTCCTACGAGCAGTACTTC. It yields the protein CASSLSYEQYF.

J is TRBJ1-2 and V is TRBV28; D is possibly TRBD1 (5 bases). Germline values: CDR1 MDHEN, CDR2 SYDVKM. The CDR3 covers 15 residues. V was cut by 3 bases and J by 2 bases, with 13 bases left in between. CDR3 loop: CASSFDSPLNYGYTF. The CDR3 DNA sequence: TGTGCCAGCAGTTTCGACAGCCCTTTAAACTATGGCTACACCTTC.

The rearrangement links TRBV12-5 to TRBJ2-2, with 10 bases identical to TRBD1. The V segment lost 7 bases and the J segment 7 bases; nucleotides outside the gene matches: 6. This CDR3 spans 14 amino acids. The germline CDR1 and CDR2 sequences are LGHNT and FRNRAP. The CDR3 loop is CASAAGTGVGELFF. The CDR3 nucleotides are TGTGCTAGTGCCGCTGGGACAGGGGTCGGGGAGCTGTTTTTT.

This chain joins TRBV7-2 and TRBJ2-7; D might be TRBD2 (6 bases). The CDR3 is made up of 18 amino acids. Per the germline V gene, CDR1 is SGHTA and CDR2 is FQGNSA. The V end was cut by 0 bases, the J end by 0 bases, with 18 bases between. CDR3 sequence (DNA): TGTGCCAGCAGCTTAGCGCCTGGGGTCGGGGGTAACTCCTACGAGCAGTACTTC. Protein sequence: CASSLAPGVGGNSYEQYF.

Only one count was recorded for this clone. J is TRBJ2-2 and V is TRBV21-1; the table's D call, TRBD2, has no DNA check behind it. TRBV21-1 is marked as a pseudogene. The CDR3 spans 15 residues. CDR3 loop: CANLPREPNTGELFF. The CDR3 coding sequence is TGTGCCAACCTACCGCGGGAGCCGAACACCGGGGAGCTGTTTTTT.

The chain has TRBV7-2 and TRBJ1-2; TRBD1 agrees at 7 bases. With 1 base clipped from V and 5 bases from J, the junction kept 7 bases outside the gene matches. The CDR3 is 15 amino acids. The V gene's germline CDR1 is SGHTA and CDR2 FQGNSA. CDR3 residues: CASSLVVGTEYGYTF. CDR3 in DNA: TGTGCCAGCAGCTTAGTGGTAGGGACAGAATATGGCTACACCTTC.

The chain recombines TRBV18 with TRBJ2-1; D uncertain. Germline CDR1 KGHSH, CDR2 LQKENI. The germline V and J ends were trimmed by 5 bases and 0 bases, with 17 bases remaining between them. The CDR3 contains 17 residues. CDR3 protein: CASSSTTRLLSYNEQFF. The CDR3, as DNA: TGTGCCAGCTCATCTACAACAAGACTTCTCTCCTACAATGAGCAGTTCTTC.

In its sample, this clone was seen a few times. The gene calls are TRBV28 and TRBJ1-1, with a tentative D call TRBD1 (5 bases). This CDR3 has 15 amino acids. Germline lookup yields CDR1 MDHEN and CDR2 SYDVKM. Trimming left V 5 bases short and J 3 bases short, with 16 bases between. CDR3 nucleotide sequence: TGTGCCAGCAGTCCCCCGGGAGACAGATACACTGAAGCTTTCTTT. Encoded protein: CASSPPGDRYTEAFF.

The CDR3 spells CASSFLPWGDYEQYF. In nucleotides, the CDR3 is TGTGCCAGCAGCTTTCTACCGTGGGGCGACTACGAGCAGTACTTC. The V and J genes are TRBV7-2 and TRBJ2-7, with a tentative D call TRBD1 (5 bases). The germline V gene has CDR1 SGHTA and CDR2 FQGNSA. V was trimmed by 3 bases and J by 3 bases, leaving 15 bases between them. This CDR3 is 15 amino acids long. The entire variable domain, with the rest obtained from reference TRBV7-2 and TRBJ2-7, is as follows: GAGVSQSPSNKVTEKGKDVELRCDPISGHTALYWYRQSLGQGLEFLIYFQGNSAPDKSGLPSDRFSAERTGGSVSTLTIQRTQQEDSAVYLCASSFLPWGDYEQYFGPGTRLTVT.

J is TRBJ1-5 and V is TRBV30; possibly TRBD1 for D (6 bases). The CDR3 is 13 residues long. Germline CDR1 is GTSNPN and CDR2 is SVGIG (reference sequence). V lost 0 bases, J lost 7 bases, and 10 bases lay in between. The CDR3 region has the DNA TGTGCCTGGAGTGTACGACAGGACCAGCCCCAGCATTTT. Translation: CAWSVRQDQPQHF.

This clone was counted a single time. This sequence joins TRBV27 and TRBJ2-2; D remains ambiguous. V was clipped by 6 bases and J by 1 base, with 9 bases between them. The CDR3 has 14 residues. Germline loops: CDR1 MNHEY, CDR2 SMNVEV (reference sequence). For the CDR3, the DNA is TGTGCCAGCAGAGCCGATCTGAACACCGGGGAGCTGTTTTTT. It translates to CASRADLNTGELFF.

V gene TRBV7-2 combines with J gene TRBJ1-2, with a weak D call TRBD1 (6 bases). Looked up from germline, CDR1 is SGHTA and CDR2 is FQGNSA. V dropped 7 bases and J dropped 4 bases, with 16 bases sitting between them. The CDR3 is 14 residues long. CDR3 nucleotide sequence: TGTGCCAGCAACCTGCCAGGGGCGACCTATGGCTACACCTTC. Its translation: CASNLPGATYGYTF.

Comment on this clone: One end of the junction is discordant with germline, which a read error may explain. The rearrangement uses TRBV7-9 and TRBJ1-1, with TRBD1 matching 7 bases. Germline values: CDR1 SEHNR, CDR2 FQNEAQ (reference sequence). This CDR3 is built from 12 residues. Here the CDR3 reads CSSSRGQAEAFF. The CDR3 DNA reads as TGTTCCAGCAGCCGCGGACAGGCTGAAGCTTTCTTT. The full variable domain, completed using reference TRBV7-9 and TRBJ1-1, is DTGVSQNPRHKITKRGQNVTFRCDPISEHNRLYWYRQTLGQGPEFLTYFQNEAQLEKSRLLSDRFSAERPKGSFSTLEIQRTEQGDSAMYLCSSSRGQAEAFFGQGTRLTVV.